The present T cell receptor (beta chain) was sequenced within a study of blood T cell repertoires in COVID-19. Generated by immunoSEQ multiplex PCR, the TCRdb table keeps only in-frame clones and is missing some. The table has roughly 100,000 clones, 70% to 80% seen once; the top ten hold approximately 9.6%. The CDR3 spans 13 residues. Germline V CDR1 and CDR2: GTSNPN, SVGIG (reference sequence). V was pared by 0 bases and J by 10 bases, with 12 bases between. Specimen: peripheral blood. This chain connects TRBV30 to TRBJ2-2; possible D gene TRBD2, 5 bases. This clonotype originated in a man in his fifties or sixties with active or convalescent COVID-19. The CDR3 protein is CAWSVFGGEELFF. In DNA, the CDR3 is TGTGCCTGGAGTGTTTTCGGAGGCGAGGAGCTGTTTTTT.